Below are 4 T cell receptor beta chains sequenced from a single sample in a study of T cell repertoires in cytomegalovirus infection. TCRdb re-derived calls from the reads in MiXCR, one entry per CDR3 protein. The table includes some 680,000 distinct CDR3 sequences, less than 40% detected once. What was sequenced was PBMCs. These receptors were taken from a human donor in good health (CMV status not recorded). Some clones in this sample may be carry-over from other donors' samples.

This clonotype was found a few times. The chain is built from TRBV6-1 and TRBJ2-2; D uncertain. Trimming took off 5 bases at V and 6 bases at J, with 13 bases between the two ends. The CDR3 has 14 amino acids. CDR1 is MNHNS and CDR2 is SASEGT in the germline V gene. CDR3 in amino acids: CASSYQPTSGELFF. The CDR3 bases are TGTGCCAGCAGTTATCAGCCCACGTCCGGGGAGCTGTTTTTT.

The rearrangement links TRBV19 to TRBJ1-1; D is undetermined. CDR1 is LNHDA and CDR2 is SQIVND in the germline V gene (reference sequence). The CDR3 runs to 14 residues. Trimming stripped 8 bases from V and 1 base from J, with 14 bases between. The CDR3 coding sequence is TGTGCCAGTGGCCCTGGGGTAGGGAACACTGAAGCTTTCTTT. It is translated as CASGPGVGNTEAFF.

J is TRBJ2-7 and V is TRBV4-2, with D perhaps being TRBD1 or TRBD2 (5 bases each). Germline CDR1 reads LGHNA; CDR2 reads YNFKEQ. The CDR3 has 15 amino acids. Trimming cost V 4 bases and J 0 bases, with 13 bases left between them. The CDR3: CASSLGRDGSYEQYF. The CDR3 nucleotides are TGTGCCAGCAGCCTAGGAAGGGACGGCTCCTACGAGCAGTACTTC.

The V call is TRBV19, the J call TRBJ1-4; D is perhaps TRBD1 (5 bases). V was clipped by 3 bases and J by 10 bases, with 15 bases between them. Germline CDR1 and CDR2: LNHDA and SQIVND (reference sequence). The CDR3 spans 14 residues. For the CDR3, the DNA is TGTGCCAGTAGTATCTGGGGCCAAGAGGGAAAACTGTTTTTT. This codes for CASSIWGQEGKLFF.